This T cell receptor (beta chain) was recovered during a study of blood T cells in healthy people across ages. Combining a sample-barcoded 5' primer with a J-beta primer mix, a second PCR ran for about 6 to 11 cycles. TCRdb processed the 5' RACE reads anew with MiXCR; each CDR3 protein has one entry. The sample has about 680,000 distinct CDR3 sequences, about 52% seen once. This CDR3 is built from 16 residues. The germline CDR1 and CDR2 sequences are SGHTA and FQGNSA. The V segment lost 1 base and the J segment 1 base; nucleotides outside the gene matches: 5. The sample holds a few counts of this clonotype.

The sequence came from a woman in her sixties in good health. Sequenced material: blood. The chain recombines TRBV7-2 with TRBJ2-7; 9 bases match TRBD2. The CDR3 is CASSLDGSGSSYEQYF. The CDR3 DNA reads as TGTGCCAGCAGCTTAGATGGTAGCGGGAGTTCCTACGAGCAGTACTTC.